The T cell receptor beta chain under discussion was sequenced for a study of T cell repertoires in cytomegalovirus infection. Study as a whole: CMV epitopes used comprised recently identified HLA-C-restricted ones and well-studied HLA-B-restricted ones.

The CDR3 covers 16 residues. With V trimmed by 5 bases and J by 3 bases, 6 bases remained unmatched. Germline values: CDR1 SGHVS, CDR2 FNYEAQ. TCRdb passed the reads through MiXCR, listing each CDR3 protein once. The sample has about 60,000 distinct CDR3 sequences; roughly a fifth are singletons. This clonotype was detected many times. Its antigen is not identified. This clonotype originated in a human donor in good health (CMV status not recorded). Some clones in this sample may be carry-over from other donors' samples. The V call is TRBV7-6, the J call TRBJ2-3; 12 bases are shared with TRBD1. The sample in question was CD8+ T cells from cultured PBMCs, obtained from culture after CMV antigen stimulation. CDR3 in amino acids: CASSPGDRGRTDTQYF. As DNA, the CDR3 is TGTGCCAGCAGCCCTGGGGACAGGGGGCGTACAGATACGCAGTATTTT.